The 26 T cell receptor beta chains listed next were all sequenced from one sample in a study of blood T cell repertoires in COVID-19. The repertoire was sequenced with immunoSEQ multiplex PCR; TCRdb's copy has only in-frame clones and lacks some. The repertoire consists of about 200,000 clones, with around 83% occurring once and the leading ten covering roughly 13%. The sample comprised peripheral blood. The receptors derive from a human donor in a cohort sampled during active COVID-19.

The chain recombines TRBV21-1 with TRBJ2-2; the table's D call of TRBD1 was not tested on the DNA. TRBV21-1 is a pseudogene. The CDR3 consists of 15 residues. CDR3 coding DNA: TGTGCCAGCAGCCCAGTCCGAAAGTTAACCGGGGAGCTGTTTTTT. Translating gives CASSPVRKLTGELFF.

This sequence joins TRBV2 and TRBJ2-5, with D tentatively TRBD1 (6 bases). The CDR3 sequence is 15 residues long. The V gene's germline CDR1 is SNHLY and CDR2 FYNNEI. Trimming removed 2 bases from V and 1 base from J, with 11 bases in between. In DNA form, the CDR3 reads TGTGCCAGCAGTGAATGGAACAGGGTCCAAGAGACCCAGTACTTC. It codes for CASSEWNRVQETQYF. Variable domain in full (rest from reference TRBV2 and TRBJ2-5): EPEVTQTPSHQVTQMGQEVILRCVPISNHLYFYWYRQILGQKVEFLVSFYNNEISEKSEIFDDQFSVERPDGSNFTLKIRSTKLEDSAMYFCASSEWNRVQETQYFGPGTRLLVL.

The CDR3 coding sequence is TGCGCCAGCAGCCCCCAGGGATCAACTAATGAAAAACTGTTTTTT. Protein sequence: CASSPQGSTNEKLFF. The chain combines TRBV5-1 with TRBJ1-4; D might be TRBD1 (5 bases). This CDR3 contains 15 residues. CDR1 is SGHRS, CDR2 YFSETQ, per germline. Trimming removed 4 bases at V and 0 bases at J, with 10 bases between.

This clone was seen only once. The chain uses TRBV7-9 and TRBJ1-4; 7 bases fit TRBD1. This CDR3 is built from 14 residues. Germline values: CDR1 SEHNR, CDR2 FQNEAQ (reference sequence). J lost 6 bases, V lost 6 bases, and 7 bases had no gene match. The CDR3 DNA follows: TGTGCCAGCAGGGCGACAGGGTGGGATGAAAAACTGTTTTTT. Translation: CASRATGWDEKLFF.

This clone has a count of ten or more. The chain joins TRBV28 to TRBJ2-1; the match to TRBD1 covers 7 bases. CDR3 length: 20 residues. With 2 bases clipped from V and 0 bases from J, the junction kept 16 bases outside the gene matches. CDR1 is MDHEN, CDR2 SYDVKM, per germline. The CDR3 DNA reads TGTGCCAGCAGTTTACGACAGGGTAACCCTATCCCTCGCTCCTACAATGAGCAGTTCTTC. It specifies CASSLRQGNPIPRSYNEQFF.

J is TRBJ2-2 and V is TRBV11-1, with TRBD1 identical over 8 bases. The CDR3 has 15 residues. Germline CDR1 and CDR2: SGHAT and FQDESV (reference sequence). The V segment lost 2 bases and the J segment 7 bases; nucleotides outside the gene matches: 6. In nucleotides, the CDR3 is TGTGCCAGCAGCTTAATCCAGGGGGCTATCGGGGAGCTGTTTTTT. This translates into CASSLIQGAIGELFF.

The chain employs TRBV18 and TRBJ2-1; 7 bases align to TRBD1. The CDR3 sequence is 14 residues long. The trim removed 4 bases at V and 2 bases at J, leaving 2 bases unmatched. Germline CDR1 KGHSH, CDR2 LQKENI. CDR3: CASSQGATYNEQFF. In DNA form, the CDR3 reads TGTGCCAGCTCACAGGGGGCCACCTACAATGAGCAGTTCTTC.

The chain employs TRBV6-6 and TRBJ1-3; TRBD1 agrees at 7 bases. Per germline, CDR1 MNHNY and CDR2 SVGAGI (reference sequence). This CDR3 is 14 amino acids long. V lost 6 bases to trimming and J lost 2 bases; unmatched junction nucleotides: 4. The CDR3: CASRPQGAGNTIYF. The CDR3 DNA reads TGTGCCAGCAGACCTCAGGGGGCTGGAAACACCATATATTTT.

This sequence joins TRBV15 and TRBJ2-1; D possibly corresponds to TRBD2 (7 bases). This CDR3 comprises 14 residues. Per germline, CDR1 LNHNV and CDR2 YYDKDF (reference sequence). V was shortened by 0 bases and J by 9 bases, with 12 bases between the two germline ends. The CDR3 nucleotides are TGTGCCACCAGCAGAGATGGGGGGGCGCGTGAGCAGTTCTTC. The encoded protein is CATSRDGGAREQFF.

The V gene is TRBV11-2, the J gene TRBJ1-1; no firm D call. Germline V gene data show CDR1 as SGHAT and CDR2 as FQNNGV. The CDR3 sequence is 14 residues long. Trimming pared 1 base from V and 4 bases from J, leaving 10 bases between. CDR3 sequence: CASSLVVRGTEAFF. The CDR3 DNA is TGTGCCAGCAGCTTAGTTGTGCGAGGCACTGAAGCTTTCTTT.

The CDR3 reads CASSSSGEQFF. CDR3 coding DNA: TGTGCCAGCAGTTCTAGCGGTGAGCAGTTCTTC. The genes are TRBV28 and TRBJ2-1, with 7 positions matching TRBD2. V lost 4 bases to trimming and J lost 9 bases; unmatched junction nucleotides: 0. Germline assignment: CDR1 MDHEN and CDR2 SYDVKM. This CDR3 is built from 11 residues. The full variable domain, its missing parts supplied by reference TRBV28 and TRBJ2-1, is DVKVTQSSRYLVKRTGEKVFLECVQDMDHENMFWYRQDPGLGLRLIYFSYDVKMKEKGDIPEGYSVSREKKERFSLILESASTNQTSMYLCASSSSGEQFFGPGTRLTVL.

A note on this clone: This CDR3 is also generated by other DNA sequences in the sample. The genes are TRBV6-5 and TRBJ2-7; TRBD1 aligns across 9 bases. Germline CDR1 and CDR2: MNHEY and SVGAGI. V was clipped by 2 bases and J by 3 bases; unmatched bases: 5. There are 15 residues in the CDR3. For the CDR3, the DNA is TGTGCCAGCAGTTACAACAGGGGGCCGGGCTACGAGCAGTACTTC. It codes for CASSYNRGPGYEQYF.

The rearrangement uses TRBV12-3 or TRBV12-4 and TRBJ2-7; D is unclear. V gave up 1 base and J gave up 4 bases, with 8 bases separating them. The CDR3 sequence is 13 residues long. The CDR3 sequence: CASSLVANYEQYF. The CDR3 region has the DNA TGTGCCAGCAGTTTAGTAGCCAATTACGAGCAGTACTTC.

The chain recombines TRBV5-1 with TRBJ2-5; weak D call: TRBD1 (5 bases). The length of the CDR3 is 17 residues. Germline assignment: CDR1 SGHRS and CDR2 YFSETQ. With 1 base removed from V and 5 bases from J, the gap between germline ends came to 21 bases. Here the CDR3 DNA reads TGCGCCAGCAGCTTGATGCGGAGTGGGGCCTTTGGGGAGACCCAGTACTTC. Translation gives CASSLMRSGAFGETQYF.

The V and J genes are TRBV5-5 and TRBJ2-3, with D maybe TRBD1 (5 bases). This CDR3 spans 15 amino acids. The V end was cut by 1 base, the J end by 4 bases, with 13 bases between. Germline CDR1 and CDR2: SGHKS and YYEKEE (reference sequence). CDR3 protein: CASSLLAGRSDTQYF. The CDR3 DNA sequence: TGTGCCAGCAGCTTGTTGGCAGGGCGATCAGATACGCAGTATTTT. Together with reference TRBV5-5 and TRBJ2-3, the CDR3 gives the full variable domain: DAGVTQSPTHLIKTRGQQVTLRCSPISGHKSVSWYQQVLGQGPQFIFQYYEKEERGRGNFPDRFSARQFPNYSSELNVNALLLGDSALYLCASSLLAGRSDTQYFGPGTRLTVL.

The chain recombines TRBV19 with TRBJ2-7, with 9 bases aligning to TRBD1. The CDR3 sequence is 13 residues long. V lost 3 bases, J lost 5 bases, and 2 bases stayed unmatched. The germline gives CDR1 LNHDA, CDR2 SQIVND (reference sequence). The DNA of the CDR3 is TGTGCCAGTAGTATGGGGACAGGGCACGAGCAGTACTTC. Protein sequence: CASSMGTGHEQYF.

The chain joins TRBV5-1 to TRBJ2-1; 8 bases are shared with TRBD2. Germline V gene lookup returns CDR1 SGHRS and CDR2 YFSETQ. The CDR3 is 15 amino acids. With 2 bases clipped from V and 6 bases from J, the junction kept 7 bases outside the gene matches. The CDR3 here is CASSFFAGGSNEQFF. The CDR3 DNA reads TGCGCCAGCAGCTTCTTTGCGGGAGGCTCCAATGAGCAGTTCTTC.

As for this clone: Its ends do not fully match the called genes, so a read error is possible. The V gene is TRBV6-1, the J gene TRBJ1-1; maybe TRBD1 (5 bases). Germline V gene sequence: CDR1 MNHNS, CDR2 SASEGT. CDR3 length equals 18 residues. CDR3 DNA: TGTGCCAGCAGTGAAGTGTTCGGACAACAAAGGTCGAACGCTGAAGCTTTCTTT. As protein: CASSEVFGQQRSNAEAFF.

CDR3 protein: CASSVTVRPNEKLFF. The CDR3 DNA reads TGTGCCAGCAGCGTGACAGTTCGTCCTAATGAAAAACTGTTTTTT. The chain couples TRBV7-8 to TRBJ1-4; D is perhaps TRBD1 (5 bases). The CDR3 runs to 15 residues. Germline V gene lookup returns CDR1 SGHVS and CDR2 FQNEAQ. The V and J ends lost 5 bases and 3 bases respectively, with 13 bases between them.

CDR3 sequence: CASSAGTNSGANVLTF. The CDR3, as DNA: TGTGCCAGCAGCGCCGGGACAAACTCTGGGGCCAACGTCCTGACTTTC. The chain has TRBV5-4 and TRBJ2-6; D perhaps matches TRBD1 (6 bases). The CDR3 runs to 16 residues. V lost 4 bases and J lost 0, with 11 bases in between. The germline CDR1 and CDR2 sequences are SGHNT and YYREEE (reference sequence).

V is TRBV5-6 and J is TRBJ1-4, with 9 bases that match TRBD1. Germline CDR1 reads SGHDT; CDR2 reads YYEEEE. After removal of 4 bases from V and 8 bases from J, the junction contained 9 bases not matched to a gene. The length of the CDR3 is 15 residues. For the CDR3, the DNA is TGTGCCAGCAGCCCTACCGGGACAGGGTGGGAAAAACTGTTTTTT. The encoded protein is CASSPTGTGWEKLFF.

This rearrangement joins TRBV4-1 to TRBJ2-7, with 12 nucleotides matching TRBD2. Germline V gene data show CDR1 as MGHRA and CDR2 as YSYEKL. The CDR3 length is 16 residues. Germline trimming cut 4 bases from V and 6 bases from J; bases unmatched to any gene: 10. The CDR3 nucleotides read TGCGCCAGCAGCCCCAGGGCTAGCGGGAGGGCCCTCGAGCAGTACTTC. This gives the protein CASSPRASGRALEQYF.

The CDR3 protein is CASSPPGQNEKLFF. The CDR3 DNA follows: TGTGCCAGCAGCCCACCGGGACAGAATGAAAAACTGTTTTTT. V and J are TRBV7-9 and TRBJ1-4; 7 bases fit TRBD1. Germline V gene lookup returns CDR1 SEHNR and CDR2 FQNEAQ (reference sequence). V shed 5 bases, J shed 5 bases, and the junction held 5 bases outside the gene matches. The CDR3 runs 14 residues.

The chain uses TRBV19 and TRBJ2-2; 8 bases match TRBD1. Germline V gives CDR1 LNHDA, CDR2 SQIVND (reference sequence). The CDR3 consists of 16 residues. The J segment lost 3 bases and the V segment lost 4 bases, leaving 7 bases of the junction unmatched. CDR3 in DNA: TGTGCCAGTAGTACCCTGCCAGGGGGCGACACCGGGGAGCTGTTTTTT. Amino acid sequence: CASSTLPGGDTGELFF.

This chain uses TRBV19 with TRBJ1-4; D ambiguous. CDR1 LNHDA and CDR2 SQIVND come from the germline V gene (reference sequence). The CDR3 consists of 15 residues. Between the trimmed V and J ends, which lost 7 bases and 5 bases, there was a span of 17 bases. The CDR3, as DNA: TGTGCCAGTACCCAAGCGGGAGGGTTCAATGAAAAACTGTTTTTT. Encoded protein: CASTQAGGFNEKLFF.

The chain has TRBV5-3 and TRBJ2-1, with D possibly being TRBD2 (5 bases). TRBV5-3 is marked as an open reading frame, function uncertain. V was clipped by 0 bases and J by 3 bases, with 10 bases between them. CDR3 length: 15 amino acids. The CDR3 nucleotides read TGTGCCAGAAGCTTGGGGGAGCCAAGCTACAATGAGCAGTTCTTC. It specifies CARSLGEPSYNEQFF.